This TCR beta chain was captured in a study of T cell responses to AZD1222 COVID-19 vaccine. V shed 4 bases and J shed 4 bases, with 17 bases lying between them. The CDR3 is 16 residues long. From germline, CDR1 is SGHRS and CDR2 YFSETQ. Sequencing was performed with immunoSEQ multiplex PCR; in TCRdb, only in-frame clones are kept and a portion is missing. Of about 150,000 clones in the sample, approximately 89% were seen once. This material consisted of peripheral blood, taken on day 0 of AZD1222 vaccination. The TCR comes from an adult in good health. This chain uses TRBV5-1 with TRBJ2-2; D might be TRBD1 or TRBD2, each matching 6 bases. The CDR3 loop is CASSPDGGWGTGELFF. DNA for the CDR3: TGCGCCAGCAGCCCGGACGGGGGCTGGGGCACCGGGGAGCTGTTTTTT.